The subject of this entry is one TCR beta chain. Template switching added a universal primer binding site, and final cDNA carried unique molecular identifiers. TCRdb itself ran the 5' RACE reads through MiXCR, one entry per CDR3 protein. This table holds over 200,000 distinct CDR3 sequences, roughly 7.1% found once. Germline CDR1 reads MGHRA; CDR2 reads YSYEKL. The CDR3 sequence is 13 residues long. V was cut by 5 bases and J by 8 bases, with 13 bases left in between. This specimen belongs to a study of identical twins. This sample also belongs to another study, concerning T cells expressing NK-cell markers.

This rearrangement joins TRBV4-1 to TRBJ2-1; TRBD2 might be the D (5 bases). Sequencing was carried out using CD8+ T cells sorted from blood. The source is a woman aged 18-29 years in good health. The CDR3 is CASSSGVMDEQFF. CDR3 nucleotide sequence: TGCGCCAGCAGCAGCGGTGTTATGGATGAGCAGTTCTTC.